What follows describes a single T cell receptor (beta chain). The entry originates in a study of blood T cell repertoires in COVID-19. The table came from immunoSEQ multiplex PCR; TCRdb's copy has only in-frame clones and leaves some out. Of more than 300,000 clones in the sample, around 83% were seen once. V dropped 4 bases and J dropped 3 bases, with 9 bases sitting between them. Germline assignment: CDR1 KGHSH and CDR2 LQKENI. There are 14 residues in the CDR3. Sequenced input: peripheral blood. V is TRBV18 and J is TRBJ2-2; TRBD1 might be the D (5 bases). The TCR was taken from a woman aged 45-65 years with acute or convalescent COVID-19. Here the CDR3 DNA reads TGTGCCAGCTCACGGGCAGGGCACACCGGGGAGCTGTTTTTT. As protein: CASSRAGHTGELFF.